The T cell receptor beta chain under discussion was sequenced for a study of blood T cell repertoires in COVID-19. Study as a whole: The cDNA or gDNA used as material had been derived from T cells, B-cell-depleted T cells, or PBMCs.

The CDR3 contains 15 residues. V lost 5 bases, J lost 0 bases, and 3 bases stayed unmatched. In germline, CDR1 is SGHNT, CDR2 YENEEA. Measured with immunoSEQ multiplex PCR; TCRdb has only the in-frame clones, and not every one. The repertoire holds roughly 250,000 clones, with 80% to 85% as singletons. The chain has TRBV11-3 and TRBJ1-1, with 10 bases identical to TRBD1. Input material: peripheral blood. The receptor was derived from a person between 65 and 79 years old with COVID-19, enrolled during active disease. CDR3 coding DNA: TGTGCCAGCAGCGCGGGACAGGGGATGAACACTGAAGCTTTCTTT. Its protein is CASSAGQGMNTEAFF.